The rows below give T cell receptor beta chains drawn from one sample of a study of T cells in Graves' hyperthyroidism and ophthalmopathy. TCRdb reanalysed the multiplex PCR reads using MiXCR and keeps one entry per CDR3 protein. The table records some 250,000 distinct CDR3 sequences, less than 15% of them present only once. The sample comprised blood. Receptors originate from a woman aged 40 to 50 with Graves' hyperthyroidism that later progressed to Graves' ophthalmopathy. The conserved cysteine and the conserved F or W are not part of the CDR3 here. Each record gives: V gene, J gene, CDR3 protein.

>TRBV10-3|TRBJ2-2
AGGQGNTGELF
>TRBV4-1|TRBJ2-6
ASSQDGTGSSGANVLT
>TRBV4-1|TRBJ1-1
ASSQDGQGRTEAF
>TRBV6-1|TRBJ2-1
ASSDSNEQF
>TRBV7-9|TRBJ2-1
ASSSRLAGAANEQF
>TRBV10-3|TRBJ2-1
AISVPPGLAGDVYNEQF
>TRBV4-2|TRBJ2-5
ASSPRRAETQY
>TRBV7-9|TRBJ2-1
ASSYPGPRDEQF
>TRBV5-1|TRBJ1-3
ASSFQGGISGNTIY
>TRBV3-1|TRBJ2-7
ASSQDIPLYSYEQY
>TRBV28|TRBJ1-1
ASSSGQGGTEAF
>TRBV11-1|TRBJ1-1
ASKTGQPNTEAF
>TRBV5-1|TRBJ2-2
ASSLETSVANTGELF
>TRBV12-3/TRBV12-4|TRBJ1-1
ASSYRRMNTEAF
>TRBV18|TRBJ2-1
ASSPENNEQF
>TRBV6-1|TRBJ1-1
ASSRTGVEAF
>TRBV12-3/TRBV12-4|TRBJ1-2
ASSFLRGYGYT
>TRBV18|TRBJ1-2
ASSHRVDYGYT
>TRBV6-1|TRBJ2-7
ASRLSKDDTSYEQY
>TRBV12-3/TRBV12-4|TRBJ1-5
ASSTTGNWGDQPQH
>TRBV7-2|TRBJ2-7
ASSQNGLLAVRVLNEQY
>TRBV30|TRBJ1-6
AWSVGQNNSPLH
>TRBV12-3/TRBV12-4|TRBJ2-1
ASSLTPGGNEQF
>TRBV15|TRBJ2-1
ATSRDLGLRNEQF
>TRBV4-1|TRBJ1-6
ASSRQGAGSPLH
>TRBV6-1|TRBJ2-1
ASSPWRDLFYNEQF
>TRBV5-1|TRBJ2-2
ASSPQGRAGELF
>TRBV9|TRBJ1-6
ASSSAGTANSPLH
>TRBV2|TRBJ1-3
ASSGYYSGNTIY
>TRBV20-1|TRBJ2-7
SARGLVYEQY
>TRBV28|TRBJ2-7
ASSGSLGQGSEQY
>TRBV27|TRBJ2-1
ASSLRVAVNEQF
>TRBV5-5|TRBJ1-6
ASSLLIVIDSPLH
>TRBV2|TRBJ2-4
ASSAAGLAKNIQY
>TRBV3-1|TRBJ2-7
ASSQDGGSYEQY
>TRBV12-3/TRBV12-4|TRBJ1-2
ASSPGGSGGYT
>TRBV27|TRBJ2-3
ASSPGTATDTQY
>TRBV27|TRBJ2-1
ASSGDRTRHGEQF
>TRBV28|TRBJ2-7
ASRPRSGGGQRSYEQY
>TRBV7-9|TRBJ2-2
ASNIGGTGNTGELF
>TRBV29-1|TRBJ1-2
SVATGDGYT
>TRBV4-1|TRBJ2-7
ASSQFLLNYYEQY
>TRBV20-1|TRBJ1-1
SARRRRTNTEAF